The sequence of this T cell receptor beta chain was determined in a study of blood T cell repertoires in COVID-19. For the study at large: Acute-phase and convalescent COVID-19 samples originated in the United States, Italy and Spain. From T cells, B-cell-depleted T cells, or PBMCs came the material, which was cDNA or gDNA.

V lost 4 bases and J lost 2; bases outside the gene matches: 5. Germline V gene lookup returns CDR1 SGHRS and CDR2 YFSETQ. This CDR3 spans 15 amino acids. Original handling: Amplifying reference gene primers gave estimates of nucleated cell counts. Only in-frame clones appear in the TCRdb table, and some are missing; sequencing was by immunoSEQ multiplex PCR. From that table come the V and J calls and clone size; the DNA was used to work out D and trimming. The sample contains tens of thousands of clones, 80% to 90% of which appear only once. Sample: peripheral blood. The receptor was derived from a man aged 55-75 years with acute or convalescent COVID-19. This rearrangement joins TRBV5-1 to TRBJ2-7, with TRBD1 matching over 11 bases. The CDR3 sequence: CASSGGTGGTYEQYF. CDR3 bases: TGCGCCAGCAGCGGGGGGACAGGGGGAACCTACGAGCAGTACTTC.